This TCR beta chain was sequenced for a study of a mutant IDH1 vaccine in newly diagnosed glioma. The CDR3 is 14 amino acids. Germline CDR1 MNHEY, CDR2 SMNVEV (reference sequence). V trimming: 2 bases; J trimming: 5 bases; junction bases outside the gene matches: 0. TCRdb's table, derived via immunoSEQ multiplex PCR, lists solely in-frame clones and lacks some. The sample carries about 38,000 clones, 80% to 95% recorded once. The time point is: baseline, week 1 (first vaccination visit). Specified treatment: pre-vaccination baseline after standard-of-care therapy. Every donor had a new WHO grade 3 or 4 astrocytoma that was IDH1-mutant, with loss of nuclear ATRX.

V usage is TRBV27 and J usage is TRBJ2-5; 12 nucleotides line up with TRBD2. Sequencing used PBMCs, obtained from a glioma patient treated with radiotherapy, temozolomide or both. The receptor was derived from a man aged 18 to 35 with glioma. CDR3 sequence: CASSLGLAGETQYF. CDR3 DNA: TGTGCCAGCAGTTTAGGACTAGCGGGGGAGACCCAGTACTTC.